The source of this TCR beta chain is a study of early T cells in non-severe SARS-CoV-2 infection. At the level of the study: Chains were unpaired, as sequencing was done on bulk RNA from unsorted whole blood. Points from the study as a whole: A preference for anti-spike CD8 responses marked VDJdb matching, which missed private and CD4 specificities.

The germline V gene has CDR1 DFQATT and CDR2 SNEGSKA (reference sequence). CDR3 length: 16 amino acids. With V trimmed by 6 bases and J by 0 bases, 12 bases remained unmatched. The sample holds a few counts of this clonotype. Its antigen is unidentified. In the library, individual cDNA molecules carried attached unique molecular identifiers. MiXCR, run by TCRdb on the 5' RACE reads, gives a single entry per CDR3 protein. The table has 120,000 or so distinct CDR3 sequences, 10% to 15% seen once. This TCR derives from an adult who was a healthcare worker with PCR-confirmed SARS-CoV-2 infection or an uninfected control (not recorded which). Sequenced material: whole blood, taken at baseline. The rearrangement uses TRBV20-1 and TRBJ1-2; 8 nucleotides line up with TRBD1. The CDR3: CSAHTGQGGSNYGYTF. CDR3 in DNA: TGCAGTGCCCACACCGGACAGGGAGGATCTAACTATGGCTACACCTTC.